This T cell receptor (beta chain) appears in the sequencing data of a study of blood T cell repertoires in COVID-19. Participants' reported clinical history set cohort assignment. This clone was observed a handful of times. The germline gives CDR1 MNHNS, CDR2 SASEGT. The CDR3 totals 13 residues. Trimming shortened V by 3 bases and J by 10 bases, and 15 bases separated the two germline ends. In the original analysis: Reference gene primer amplification in the assay estimated nucleated cell counts. Clones were sequenced by immunoSEQ multiplex PCR, and TCRdb holds only the in-frame ones, with some missing. D and trimming come from the DNA, and the V and J calls and clone size come from that table. The sample lists 200,000 or so clones; 80% to 85% were seen once.

This clonotype was sampled from a man aged 40-55 years who had recovered from COVID-19. J is TRBJ1-2 and V is TRBV6-1; no reliable D call. The sequencing sample was made of PBMCs or T cells enriched from blood (not recorded which). The CDR3 is CASSDPKTRAYTF. CDR3 sequence (DNA): TGTGCCAGCAGTGACCCCAAAACGCGGGCCTACACCTTC.